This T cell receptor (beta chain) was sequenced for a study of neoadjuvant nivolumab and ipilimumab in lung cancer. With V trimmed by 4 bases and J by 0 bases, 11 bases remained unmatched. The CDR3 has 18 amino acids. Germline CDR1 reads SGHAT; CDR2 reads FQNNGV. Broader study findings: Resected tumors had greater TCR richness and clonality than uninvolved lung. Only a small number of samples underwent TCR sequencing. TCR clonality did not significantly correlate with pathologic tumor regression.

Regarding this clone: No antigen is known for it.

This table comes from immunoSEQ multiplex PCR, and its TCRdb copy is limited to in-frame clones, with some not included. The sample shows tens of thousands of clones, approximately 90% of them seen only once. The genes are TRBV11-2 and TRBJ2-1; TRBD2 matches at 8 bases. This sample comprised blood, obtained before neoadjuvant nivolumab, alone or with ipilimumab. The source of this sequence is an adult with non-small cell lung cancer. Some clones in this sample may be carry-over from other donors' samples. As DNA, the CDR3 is TGTGCCAGCAGCTCCGGGGGGGCGGTGGGGAGCTCCTACAATGAGCAGTTCTTC. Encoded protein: CASSSGGAVGSSYNEQFF.